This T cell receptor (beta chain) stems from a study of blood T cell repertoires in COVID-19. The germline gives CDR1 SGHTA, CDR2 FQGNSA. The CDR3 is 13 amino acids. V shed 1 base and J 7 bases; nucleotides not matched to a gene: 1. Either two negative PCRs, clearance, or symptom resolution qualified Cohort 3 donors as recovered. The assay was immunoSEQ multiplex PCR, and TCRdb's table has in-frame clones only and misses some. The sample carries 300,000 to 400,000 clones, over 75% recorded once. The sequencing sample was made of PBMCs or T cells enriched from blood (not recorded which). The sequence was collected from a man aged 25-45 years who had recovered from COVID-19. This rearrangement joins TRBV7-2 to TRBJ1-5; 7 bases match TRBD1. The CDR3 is CASSLDRGQPQHF. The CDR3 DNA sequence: TGTGCCAGCAGCTTAGACAGGGGCCAGCCCCAGCATTTT.